This T cell receptor beta chain is drawn from a study of T-cell reconstitution after alpha-beta-depleted transplantation in children. Unique molecular identifiers were incorporated when the TCRbeta library was constructed. TCRdb recomputed calls from the PCR reads with MiXCR, one row per CDR3 protein. The sample shows nearly 350,000 distinct CDR3 sequences, 15% to 20% of them seen only once. This CDR3 is 16 amino acids long. V lost 1 base to trimming and J lost 9 bases; unmatched junction nucleotides: 8. CDR1 and CDR2 (germline): MGHRA, YSYEKL. A note on this clonotype: Its target is unknown.

Findings and caveats of the study: Diversity of TCRbeta at day 60 was high in some patients, arising from surviving recipient T cells and thymic progenitors.

This chain joins TRBV4-1 and TRBJ2-1, with 11 bases matching TRBD2. This receptor was identified in a male patient under 10 years old who had a stem cell transplant for acute lymphoblastic leukemia, so the T cells may come from the graft donor. The sequencing here drew on PBMCs, mostly from graft donor cells, taken 360 days after TCRalphabeta/CD19-depleted stem cell transplant. CDR3 nucleotide sequence: TGCGCCAGCAGCCAAGTACCGGGACTAGCGGCCCGTGAGCAGTTCTTC. Translation: CASSQVPGLAAREQFF.